This T cell receptor beta chain came from a study of T-cell reconstitution after alpha-beta-depleted transplantation in children. Researchers prepared the TCRbeta library using unique molecular identifiers, the study reports. In TCRdb, the PCR reads were re-called with MiXCR into one record per CDR3 protein. The repertoire holds about 600,000 distinct CDR3 sequences, with about 21% as singletons. The germline CDR1 and CDR2 sequences are DFQATT and SNEGSKA (reference sequence). V was pared by 5 bases and J by 3 bases, with 20 bases of the junction left unmatched. CDR3 length: 18 amino acids. The sample in question was PBMCs, mostly from graft donor cells, obtained 360 days after TCRalphabeta/CD19-depleted stem cell transplant. This clonotype was obtained from a boy under two years old who had a stem cell transplant for acute myeloid leukemia, so the T cells may come from the graft donor. The genes are TRBV20-1 and TRBJ2-7; 9 positions match TRBD1. The CDR3 DNA follows: TGCAGTGCTCGAAGGGGACAGGGAGTTAACCCCACCGACTACGAGCAGTACGTC. This sequence encodes CSARRGQGVNPTDYEQYV.